These 11 T cell receptor beta chains came from one sample sequenced in a study of high-grade serous ovarian cancer treatment subgroups. Only in-frame clones appear in the TCRdb table, and some are missing; sequencing was by immunoSEQ multiplex PCR. The sample yields several thousand clones, less than 85% seen once. Tumor tissue was taken before any definitive surgery or chemotherapy was given. Material: tumor tissue. These receptors were obtained from a human donor with high-grade serous ovarian cancer.

This chain connects TRBV7-9 to TRBJ1-2, with D hard to call. Trimming pared 2 bases from V and 6 bases from J, leaving 13 bases between. There are 14 residues in the CDR3. The V gene's germline CDR1 is SEHNR and CDR2 FQNEAQ (reference sequence). The DNA for the CDR3 is TGTGCCAGCAGCTTAATTAACGGAGGCCATGGCTACACCTTC. It encodes CASSLINGGHGYTF.

This chain joins TRBV5-4 and TRBJ2-2; TRBD1 agrees at 7 bases. With 0 bases clipped from V and 4 bases from J, the junction kept 3 bases outside the gene matches. There are 15 residues in the CDR3. The germline CDR1 and CDR2 sequences are SGHNT and YYREEE (reference sequence). The CDR3 sequence: CASSLGGGPTGELFF. CDR3 DNA sequence: TGTGCCAGCAGCTTGGGAGGGGGCCCCACCGGGGAGCTGTTTTTT.

A few counts support this clone. This sequence joins TRBV6-5 and TRBJ2-1, with 13 bases fitting TRBD2. V lost 5 bases to trimming and J lost 12 bases; unmatched junction nucleotides: 10. CDR3 size: 15 residues. Germline CDR1 reads MNHEY; CDR2 reads SVGAGI. CDR3 residues: CASSNPGLAGIVQFF. The CDR3, as DNA: TGTGCCAGCAGTAATCCGGGACTAGCGGGGATTGTGCAGTTCTTC.

The chain has TRBV15 and TRBJ2-7, with TRBD2 as a possible D gene (6 bases). CDR1 and CDR2 from the germline V gene are LNHNV and YYDKDF (reference sequence). This CDR3 comprises 15 residues. V was trimmed by 0 bases and J by 4 bases, leaving 13 bases between them. In nucleotides, the CDR3 is TGTGCCACCAGCAGAGATGGGGTAGGGAGGTACGAGCAGTACTTC. This codes for CATSRDGVGRYEQYF.

This CDR3 reads CASSEGGSNEKLFF. CDR3 in DNA: TGTGCCAGCAGCGAGGGGGGATCAAATGAAAAACTGTTTTTT. The chain links TRBV9 to TRBJ1-4, with D possibly being TRBD1 (6 bases). There are 14 residues in the CDR3. Germline lookup yields CDR1 SGDLS and CDR2 YYNGEE. V was pared by 3 bases and J by 5 bases, with 11 bases between.

The CDR3 region has the DNA TGTGCCAGCAGCTTGGCCAGGGGGGCGCTGGGAACCGGGGAGCTGTTTTTT. This translates into CASSLARGALGTGELFF. The genes are TRBV5-5 and TRBJ2-2, with D maybe TRBD1 (7 bases). CDR3 length equals 17 residues. Germline lookup yields CDR1 SGHKS and CDR2 YYEKEE (reference sequence). V lost 0 bases and J lost 5, with 17 bases in between.

The rearrangement links TRBV2 to TRBJ2-3; TRBD1 agrees at 11 bases. There are 14 residues in the CDR3. Germline CDR1 SNHLY, CDR2 FYNNEI. V was clipped by 8 bases and J by 4 bases; unmatched bases: 5. The CDR3 DNA reads TGTGCCAGCCTCTGGGACAGGGGGTCAGATACGCAGTATTTT. It yields the protein CASLWDRGSDTQYF.

The chain couples TRBV7-2 to TRBJ2-7; 8 nucleotides agree with TRBD2. This CDR3 has 16 amino acids. The germline gives CDR1 SGHTA, CDR2 FQGNSA. J was trimmed by 5 bases and V by 5 bases; bases with no gene match: 14. The CDR3 nucleotides are TGTGCCAGCAGCCGCGCGGGCGGGGGGACTTTTAACGAGCAGTACTTC. Translation: CASSRAGGGTFNEQYF.

DNA for the CDR3: TGCAGCGTCCGAGGACAGACTAACTATGGCTACACCTTC. Translation: CSVRGQTNYGYTF. V and J are TRBV29-1 and TRBJ1-2; D may be TRBD1 (6 bases). The CDR3 consists of 13 residues. Germline V gene sequence: CDR1 SQVTM, CDR2 ANQGSEA. Trimming left V 6 bases short and J 0 bases short, with 11 bases between.

This chain joins TRBV6-6 and TRBJ2-2; 7 bases map to TRBD1. CDR3 length: 14 residues. V lost 6 bases to trimming and J lost 6 bases; unmatched junction nucleotides: 7. The germline V gene encodes CDR1 MNHNY and CDR2 SVGAGI (reference sequence). This CDR3 is CASSPGTEAGELFF. The CDR3 DNA reads as TGTGCCAGCAGCCCTGGGACAGAGGCCGGGGAGCTGTTTTTT.

The rearrangement links TRBV28 to TRBJ2-7; D might be TRBD2 (5 bases). Per germline, CDR1 MDHEN and CDR2 SYDVKM. The CDR3 consists of 13 residues. V was pared by 2 bases and J by 10 bases, with 15 bases between. The CDR3 loop is CASSLLSRDTQYF. In nucleotides, the CDR3 is TGTGCCAGCAGTTTACTTAGCCGGGATACCCAGTACTTC.